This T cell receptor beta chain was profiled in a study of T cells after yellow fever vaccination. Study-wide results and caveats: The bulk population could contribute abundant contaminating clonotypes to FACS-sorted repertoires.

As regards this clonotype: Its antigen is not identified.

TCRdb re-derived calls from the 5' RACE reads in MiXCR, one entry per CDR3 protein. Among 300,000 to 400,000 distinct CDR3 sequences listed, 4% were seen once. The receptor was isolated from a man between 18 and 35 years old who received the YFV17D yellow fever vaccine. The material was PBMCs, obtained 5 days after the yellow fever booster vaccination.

CDR3 in DNA: TGTGCCACCAGCGTCCGGGGCGAAACCGGGGAGCTGTTTTTT. It specifies CATSVRGETGELFF. The V call is TRBV15, the J call TRBJ2-2; D may correspond to TRBD1 or TRBD2 (5 bases each). The germline V gene encodes CDR1 LNHNV and CDR2 YYDKDF (reference sequence). There are 14 residues in the CDR3. V lost 5 bases and J lost 5, with 12 bases in between.